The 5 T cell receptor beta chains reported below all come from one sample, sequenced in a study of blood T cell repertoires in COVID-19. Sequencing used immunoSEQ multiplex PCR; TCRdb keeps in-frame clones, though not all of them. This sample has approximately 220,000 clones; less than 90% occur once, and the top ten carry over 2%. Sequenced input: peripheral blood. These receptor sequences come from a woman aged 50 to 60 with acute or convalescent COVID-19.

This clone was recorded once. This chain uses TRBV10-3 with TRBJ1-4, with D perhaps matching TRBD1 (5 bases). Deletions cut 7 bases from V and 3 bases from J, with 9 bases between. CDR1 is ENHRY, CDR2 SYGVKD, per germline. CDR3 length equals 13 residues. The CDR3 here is CAIKGGANEKLFF. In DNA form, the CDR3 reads TGTGCCATCAAGGGAGGGGCTAATGAAAAACTGTTTTTT.

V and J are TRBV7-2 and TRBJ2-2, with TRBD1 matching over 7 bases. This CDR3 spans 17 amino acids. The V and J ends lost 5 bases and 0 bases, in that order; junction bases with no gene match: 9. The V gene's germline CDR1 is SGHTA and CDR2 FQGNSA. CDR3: CASSRLRTGTNTGELFF. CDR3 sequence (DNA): TGTGCCAGCAGCCGCCTCCGGACAGGAACGAACACCGGGGAGCTGTTTTTT.

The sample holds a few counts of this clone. The CDR3 here is CASSPGGVFYGYTF. The CDR3 nucleotides read TGTGCCAGCAGTCCTGGGGGGGTGTTCTATGGCTACACCTTC. The rearrangement links TRBV6-5 to TRBJ1-2; D is perhaps TRBD1 (5 bases). This CDR3 contains 14 residues. Germline V gene sequence: CDR1 MNHEY, CDR2 SVGAGI. V gave up 5 bases and J gave up 4 bases, with 14 bases separating them.

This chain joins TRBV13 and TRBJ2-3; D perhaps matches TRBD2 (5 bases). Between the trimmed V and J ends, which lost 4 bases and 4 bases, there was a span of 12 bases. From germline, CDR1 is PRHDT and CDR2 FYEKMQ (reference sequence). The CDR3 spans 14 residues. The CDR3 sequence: CASSSPPGADTQYF. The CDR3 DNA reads TGTGCCAGCAGCTCCCCCCCCGGGGCAGATACGCAGTATTTT.

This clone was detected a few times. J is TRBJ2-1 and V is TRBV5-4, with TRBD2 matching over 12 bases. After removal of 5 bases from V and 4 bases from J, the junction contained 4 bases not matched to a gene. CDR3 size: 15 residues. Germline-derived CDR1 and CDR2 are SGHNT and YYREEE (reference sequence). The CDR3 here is CASRWTSGAYNEQFF. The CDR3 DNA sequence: TGTGCCAGCAGATGGACTAGCGGGGCTTACAATGAGCAGTTCTTC.